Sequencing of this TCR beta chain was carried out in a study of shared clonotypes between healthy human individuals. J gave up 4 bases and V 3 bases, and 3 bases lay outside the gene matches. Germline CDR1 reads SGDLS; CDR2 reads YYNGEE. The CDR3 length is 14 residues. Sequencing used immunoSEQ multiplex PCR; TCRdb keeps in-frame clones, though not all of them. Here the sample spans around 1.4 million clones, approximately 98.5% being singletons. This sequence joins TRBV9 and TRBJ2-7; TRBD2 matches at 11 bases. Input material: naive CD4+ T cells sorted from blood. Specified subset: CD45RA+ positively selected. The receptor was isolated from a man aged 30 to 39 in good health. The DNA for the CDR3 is TGTGCCAGCAGCGCTAGCGGGAGGCGATACGAGCAGTACTTC. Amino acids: CASSASGRRYEQYF.